This TCR beta chain was found in a study of identical twins. This clonotype was counted ten times or more. The ends were cut back, 7 bases at V and 0 bases at J, with 16 bases in the middle. The CDR3 sequence is 16 residues long. In germline, CDR1 is MDHEN, CDR2 SYDVKM. In TCRdb, the 5' RACE reads were re-called with MiXCR into one record per CDR3 protein. Here the sample spans about 240,000 distinct CDR3 sequences, 10% being singletons. What was sequenced was memory T cells sorted from blood. The rearrangement links TRBV28 to TRBJ2-1, with D perhaps matching TRBD2 (6 bases). This clonotype originated in a man between 50 and 59 years old in good health. The CDR3 DNA follows: TGTGCCAGCACCTCATCCCGGGGGACCTCCTACAATGAGCAGTTCTTC. Protein product: CASTSSRGTSYNEQFF. The full variable domain, rest sourced from reference TRBV28 and TRBJ2-1, is DVKVTQSSRYLVKRTGEKVFLECVQDMDHENMFWYRQDPGLGLRLIYFSYDVKMKEKGDIPEGYSVSREKKERFSLILESASTNQTSMYLCASTSSRGTSYNEQFFGPGTRLTVL.